These 20 T cell receptor beta chains came from one sample sequenced in a study of vaccination and CD4 T cells after COVID-19. Each CDR3 protein is one row after TCRdb ran MiXCR on the PCR reads. The sample carries 20,000 to 25,000 distinct CDR3 sequences, more than 45% recorded once. This material consisted of CD4+ T cells from blood, taken before SARS-CoV-2 vaccination. These TCRs come from a human donor who had recovered from COVID-19.

This clonotype came up a few times. The chain joins TRBV20-1 to TRBJ1-5; 10 bases map to TRBD1. J was trimmed by 7 bases and V by 5 bases; bases with no gene match: 5. The CDR3 is 13 amino acids. Germline V gene data show CDR1 as DFQATT and CDR2 as SNEGSKA (reference sequence). CDR3 residues: CSAQGQGRQPQHF. CDR3 nucleotide sequence: TGCAGTGCTCAGGGACAGGGGAGGCAGCCCCAGCATTTT.

V gene TRBV15 combines with J gene TRBJ2-2, with 7 positions matching TRBD1. CDR3 length equals 15 residues. After removal of 0 bases from V and 8 bases from J, the junction contained 6 bases not matched to a gene. The germline V gene has CDR1 LNHNV and CDR2 YYDKDF (reference sequence). The CDR3 region is CATSRDQQGTGELFF. The CDR3 DNA sequence: TGTGCCACCAGCAGAGATCAACAGGGGACAGGGGAGCTGTTTTTT.

The J gene is TRBJ1-1, the V gene TRBV4-2, with 9 bases fitting TRBD1. The CDR3 runs to 15 residues. The trim removed 1 base at V and 5 bases at J, leaving 5 bases unmatched. Germline V gene data show CDR1 as LGHNA and CDR2 as YNFKEQ. Here the CDR3 DNA reads TGTGCCAGCAGCCAAGGGGGACAGGGCGGGACTGAAGCTTTCTTT. Its protein product is CASSQGGQGGTEAFF.

This clonotype has only a few counts. The chain couples TRBV6-1 to TRBJ2-5; maybe TRBD2 (6 bases). The CDR3 is made up of 15 amino acids. Germline loops: CDR1 MNHNS, CDR2 SASEGT. V lost 2 bases and J 5 bases, leaving 15 bases between the germline ends. CDR3 nucleotide sequence: TGTGCCAGCAGTGAACAGACGGGAGAGGTGGAGACCCAGTACTTC. Its translation: CASSEQTGEVETQYF.

The CDR3 DNA sequence: TGTGCCAGCATTAATCCGGGACAGGGTGGCAATGAGCAGTTCTTC. It codes for CASINPGQGGNEQFF. The chain is built from TRBV6-2 or TRBV6-3 and TRBJ2-1; 9 nucleotides align to TRBD1. Germline V gives CDR1 MNHEY, CDR2 SVGEGT. Trimming cost V 7 bases and J 6 bases; bases outside gene matches: 10. The CDR3 extends over 15 amino acids.

The chain combines TRBV6-1 with TRBJ2-7, with TRBD1 matching 7 bases. The V gene's germline CDR1 is MNHNS and CDR2 SASEGT. This CDR3 has 14 residues. With V trimmed by 4 bases and J by 3 bases, 6 bases remained unmatched. CDR3 DNA sequence: TGTGCCAGCAGTGCCGGGACAGTAGGCTACGAGCAGTACTTC. The encoded protein is CASSAGTVGYEQYF.

CDR3 nucleotides: TGCAGCGTGGGGGGGAACGAGAACACTGAAGCTTTCTTT. Translating it yields CSVGGNENTEAFF. The chain joins TRBV29-1 to TRBJ1-1; D may be TRBD1 (5 bases). Germline CDR1 is SQVTM and CDR2 is ANQGSEA. Trimming left V 6 bases short and J 1 base short, with 12 bases between. This CDR3 is built from 13 residues. The variable domain in full, completed from reference TRBV29-1 and TRBJ1-1, reads SAVISQKPSRDICQRGTSLTIQCQVDSQVTMMFWYRQQPGQSLTLIATANQGSEATYESGFVIDKFPISRPNLTFSTLTVSNMSPEDSSIYLCSVGGNENTEAFFGQGTRLTVV.

The chain joins TRBV28 to TRBJ2-5; D possibly matches TRBD1 or TRBD2 (5 bases each). Trimming removed 0 bases at V and 4 bases at J, with 12 bases between. The germline V gene has CDR1 MDHEN and CDR2 SYDVKM. The CDR3 has 15 amino acids. The CDR3 nucleotides read TGTGCCAGCAGTTTATGGGGGGTAAGGGTAGAGACCCAGTACTTC. Its protein product is CASSLWGVRVETQYF.

V usage is TRBV20-1 and J usage is TRBJ2-7; 13 nucleotides line up with TRBD2. The CDR3 loop spans 18 amino acids. V lost 5 bases to trimming and J lost 2 bases; unmatched junction nucleotides: 15. CDR1 DFQATT and CDR2 SNEGSKA come from the germline V gene (reference sequence). The CDR3 DNA is TGCAGTGCTCCATCCTCGACTAGCGGGAGGCCGGGGCCCTACGAGCAGTACTTC. Its protein product is CSAPSSTSGRPGPYEQYF.

This sequence joins TRBV5-1 and TRBJ2-7; possibly TRBD1 for D (5 bases). This CDR3 has 14 amino acids. V was shortened by 0 bases and J by 4 bases, with 11 bases between the two germline ends. CDR1 and CDR2 (germline): SGHRS, YFSETQ. For the CDR3, the DNA is TGCGCCAGCAGCTTGGAGGGGTCCTCTTACGAGCAGTACTTC. Translation gives CASSLEGSSYEQYF.

The genes are TRBV9 and TRBJ1-5; 8 bases align to TRBD1. The junction had 2 bases not matched to a gene; V was cut back by 4 bases and J by 5 bases. Per germline, CDR1 SGDLS and CDR2 YYNGEE. The CDR3 totals 13 residues. As DNA, the CDR3 is TGTGCCAGCAGCCAGACAGGGGATCAGCCCCAGCATTTT. This encodes CASSQTGDQPQHF.

This clonotype has just a few counts. This chain links TRBV20-1 with TRBJ1-1, with D possibly matching TRBD1 (6 bases). The CDR3 is 15 amino acids. Trimming pared 0 bases from V and 2 bases from J, leaving 13 bases between. Per germline, CDR1 DFQATT and CDR2 SNEGSKA (reference sequence). The CDR3 here is CSARDLRGANTEAFF. The CDR3 DNA reads TGCAGTGCTAGAGATTTGAGGGGGGCTAACACTGAAGCTTTCTTT.

This clonotype was recorded once. This chain links TRBV7-8 with TRBJ1-6; perhaps TRBD1 as D (5 bases). CDR1 is SGHVS, CDR2 FQNEAQ, per germline. The CDR3 runs 16 residues. Trimming stripped 8 bases from V and 4 bases from J, with 18 bases between. CDR3 region: CASRAEGKGYNSPLHF. The CDR3 DNA sequence: TGTGCCAGCCGGGCGGAGGGAAAGGGGTATAATTCACCCCTCCACTTT.

This chain joins TRBV6-1 and TRBJ2-3; 11 bases are shared with TRBD2. Germline CDR1 is MNHNS and CDR2 is SASEGT. The length of the CDR3 is 18 residues. With V trimmed by 6 bases and J by 3 bases, 14 bases remained unmatched. The CDR3 reads CASRPYPLASGRTDTQYF. CDR3 bases: TGTGCCAGCAGACCCTATCCCCTGGCTAGCGGGAGGACAGATACGCAGTATTTT.

This chain joins TRBV10-3 and TRBJ1-2; D might be TRBD1 (6 bases). In germline, CDR1 is ENHRY, CDR2 SYGVKD. V lost 6 bases to trimming and J lost 1 base, with 9 bases between them. CDR3 size: 13 residues. CDR3 region: CAISKQGNYGYTF. In DNA, the CDR3 is TGTGCCATCAGCAAACAGGGTAACTATGGCTACACCTTC.

The V and J genes are TRBV2 and TRBJ2-6; TRBD1 matches at 8 bases. Germline CDR1 is SNHLY and CDR2 is FYNNEI. V dropped 10 bases and J dropped 1; count of bases not matched to a gene: 9. This CDR3 is built from 16 residues. CDR3: CATRLGQGSGANVLTF. The CDR3 coding sequence is TGTGCCACCCGACTAGGACAGGGTTCTGGGGCCAACGTCCTGACTTTC.

The chain has TRBV12-1 and TRBJ2-3; the D call in the table, TRBD2, was not verified against the DNA. TRBV12-1 constitutes a pseudogene. The length of the CDR3 is 16 residues. CDR3 DNA sequence: TGTGCCAGCAGCACCGGACTGCCAGGTGGCACAGATACGCAGTATTTT. Amino acid sequence: CASSTGLPGGTDTQYF.

The chain couples TRBV14 to TRBJ2-3, with TRBD1 as a possible D gene (5 bases). V was clipped by 1 base and J by 4 bases, with 18 bases between them. Germline V CDR1 and CDR2: SGHDN, FVKESK. CDR3 length equals 17 residues. CDR3 in DNA: TGTGCCAGCAGCCAAGGTTTGGTCAGGGCTGTTTCAGATACGCAGTATTTT. This translates into CASSQGLVRAVSDTQYF.

The J gene is TRBJ2-5, the V gene TRBV20-1; TRBD2 matches at 10 bases. With 6 bases clipped from V and 2 bases from J, the junction kept 12 bases outside the gene matches. Per germline, CDR1 DFQATT and CDR2 SNEGSKA (reference sequence). This CDR3 is built from 16 residues. DNA of the CDR3: TGCAGTGCCACCCGGCCTAGCGGGAGCTTTCAAGAGACCCAGTACTTC. Translating gives CSATRPSGSFQETQYF.

The gene calls are TRBV18 and TRBJ1-1; no firm D call. Trimming removed 3 bases at V and 2 bases at J, with 10 bases between. The CDR3 spans 14 residues. Germline-derived CDR1 and CDR2 are KGHSH and LQKENI. The CDR3 region has the DNA TGTGCCAGCTCACCCCAACATTCCAACACTGAAGCTTTCTTT. Translating gives CASSPQHSNTEAFF.